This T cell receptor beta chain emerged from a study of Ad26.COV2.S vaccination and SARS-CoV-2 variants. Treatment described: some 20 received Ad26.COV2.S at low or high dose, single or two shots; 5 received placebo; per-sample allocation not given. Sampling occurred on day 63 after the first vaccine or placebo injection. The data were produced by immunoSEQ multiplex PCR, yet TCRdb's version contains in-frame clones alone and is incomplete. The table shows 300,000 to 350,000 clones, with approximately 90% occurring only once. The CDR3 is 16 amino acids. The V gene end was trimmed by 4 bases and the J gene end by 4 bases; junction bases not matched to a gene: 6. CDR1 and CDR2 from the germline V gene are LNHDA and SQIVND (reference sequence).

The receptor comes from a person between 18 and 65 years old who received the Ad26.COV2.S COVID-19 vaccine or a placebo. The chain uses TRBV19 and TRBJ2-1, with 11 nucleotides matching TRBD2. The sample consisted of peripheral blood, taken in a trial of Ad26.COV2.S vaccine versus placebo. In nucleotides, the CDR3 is TGTGCCAGTAGTACCCTAGCGGGAGGCGGTTACAATGAGCAGTTCTTC. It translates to CASSTLAGGGYNEQFF.